The 2 T cell receptor beta chains presented below share a single source sample, sequenced in a study of control samples from healthy donors and cancer patients. Using immunoSEQ multiplex PCR, the repertoire was profiled, and TCRdb retains in-frame clones only, with some absent. Here the sample spans around 230,000 clones, just under 95% being singletons. Sequencing was carried out using blood. The origin of the receptors is a man aged 45-65 years in good health.

The chain joins TRBV5-5 to TRBJ2-6, with D unclear. The germline V and J ends were trimmed by 1 base and 1 base, with 0 bases remaining between them. The germline V gene encodes CDR1 SGHKS and CDR2 YYEKEE (reference sequence). This CDR3 spans 13 amino acids. The CDR3 region has the DNA TGTGCCAGCAGCTTGTCTGGGGCCAACGTCCTGACTTTC. Translation: CASSLSGANVLTF.

The chain combines TRBV6-6 with TRBJ1-2; D is uncertain. This CDR3 is 13 amino acids long. Germline V gives CDR1 MNHNY, CDR2 SVGAGI (reference sequence). V shed 2 bases and J shed 7 bases, with 11 bases lying between them. The CDR3 reads CASSYAGEGGYTF. CDR3 bases: TGTGCCAGCAGTTACGCCGGGGAAGGTGGCTACACCTTC.